Detailed here is one T cell receptor beta chain. Its antigen is not yet known. Nothing much larger sits one base from this clone, and base qualities are not available. The sample comes from a study of immunodeficiency (dated by TCRdb to between 2018 and 2021). For context, the study as a whole: Repertoire analysis was performed to search for VDJ recombination defects and oligoclonality.

The germline V gene yields SGDLS for CDR1 and YYNGEE for CDR2. V is pruned by 3 bases and J by 7 bases, leaving 4 bases of the junction without a gene match. The CDR3 runs 14 amino acids, cysteine and phenylalanine included. The entry retains the CDR3 DNA only, 42 bases that are in frame from base 1. General study outcomes and caveats: Restricted TRB V-J pairing and lower productive entropy were observed in patient CD8+ T cells compared with control CD8+ T cells. In entropy comparisons, n=3 (open circles) was shown for patients versus healthy controls, and a thymic development effect was only suggested as possible. Based on top-100 and total clonotype frequencies, severe oligoclonality showed up in patient CD8+ T cells, whereas patient CD4+ T cells did not show severe oligoclonality.

Before TCR sequencing, CD3+CD8+ T cells were sorted from fresh PBMCs. After extraction using the QIAamp DNA Blood Mini Kit, genomic DNA was sent off for immunoSEQ repertoire analysis. A standard quantity of genomic DNA template was used for amplification of CDR3 regions by multiplex PCR. The PCR products underwent sequencing on an Illumina platform. Regarding the original processing steps: Sequences were mapped to a reference, using V, D and J gene definitions from IMGT. To eliminate PCR and sequencing errors, a nearest-neighbor clustering algorithm combined closely related sequences. V, D and J usage was examined in productive unique and total sequences using ImmunoSEQ Analyzer tools along with R version 3.6.1. What TCRdb holds here is the immuneACCESS table cut down to in-frame rearrangements. Part of the clones is not present; checked against another copy, under half of the missing clones reflect an unresolved V gene, and the others are unexplained. The DNA was the basis for D and trimming; V, J and clone size are from that table. The sample table contains about 1,400 clones; only one count was recorded for 93% of them. The ten top clones hold about 2.5% of the sample.

This TCR came from a human donor in good health. Sequenced sample: CD8+ T cells from blood. This sequence uses TRBV9 and TRBJ2-1; 10 middle bases align to TRBD1. The CDR3 reads CASSAPDRGNEQFF. At the DNA level, the sequence is TGTGCCAGCAGCGCCCCGGACAGGGGGAATGAGCAGTTCTTC.